The sequence of this T cell receptor (beta chain) was determined in a study of sequential checkpoint blockade in melanoma. Sequencing used immunoSEQ multiplex PCR; TCRdb keeps in-frame clones, though not all of them. Altogether some 20,000 clones are present, about 86% being singletons, with the ten largest covering 30% to 45%. From germline, CDR1 is SGHNT and CDR2 YYREEE (reference sequence). The trim removed 2 bases at V and 3 bases at J, leaving 1 base unmatched. The CDR3 is 14 amino acids. Stated treatment: randomized to nivolumab then ipilimumab (arm A) or the reverse (arm B). The V call is TRBV5-4, the J call TRBJ2-7; 11 bases agree with TRBD1. The receptor's source is a human donor with melanoma. The starting material was CD8+ T cells sorted from blood (inferred from file names), obtained from a patient given nivolumab and ipilimumab in sequence. The DNA of the CDR3 is TGTGCCAGCAGCTTCGGGACAGGGGGCTACGAGCAGTACTTC. Amino acid sequence: CASSFGTGGYEQYF.